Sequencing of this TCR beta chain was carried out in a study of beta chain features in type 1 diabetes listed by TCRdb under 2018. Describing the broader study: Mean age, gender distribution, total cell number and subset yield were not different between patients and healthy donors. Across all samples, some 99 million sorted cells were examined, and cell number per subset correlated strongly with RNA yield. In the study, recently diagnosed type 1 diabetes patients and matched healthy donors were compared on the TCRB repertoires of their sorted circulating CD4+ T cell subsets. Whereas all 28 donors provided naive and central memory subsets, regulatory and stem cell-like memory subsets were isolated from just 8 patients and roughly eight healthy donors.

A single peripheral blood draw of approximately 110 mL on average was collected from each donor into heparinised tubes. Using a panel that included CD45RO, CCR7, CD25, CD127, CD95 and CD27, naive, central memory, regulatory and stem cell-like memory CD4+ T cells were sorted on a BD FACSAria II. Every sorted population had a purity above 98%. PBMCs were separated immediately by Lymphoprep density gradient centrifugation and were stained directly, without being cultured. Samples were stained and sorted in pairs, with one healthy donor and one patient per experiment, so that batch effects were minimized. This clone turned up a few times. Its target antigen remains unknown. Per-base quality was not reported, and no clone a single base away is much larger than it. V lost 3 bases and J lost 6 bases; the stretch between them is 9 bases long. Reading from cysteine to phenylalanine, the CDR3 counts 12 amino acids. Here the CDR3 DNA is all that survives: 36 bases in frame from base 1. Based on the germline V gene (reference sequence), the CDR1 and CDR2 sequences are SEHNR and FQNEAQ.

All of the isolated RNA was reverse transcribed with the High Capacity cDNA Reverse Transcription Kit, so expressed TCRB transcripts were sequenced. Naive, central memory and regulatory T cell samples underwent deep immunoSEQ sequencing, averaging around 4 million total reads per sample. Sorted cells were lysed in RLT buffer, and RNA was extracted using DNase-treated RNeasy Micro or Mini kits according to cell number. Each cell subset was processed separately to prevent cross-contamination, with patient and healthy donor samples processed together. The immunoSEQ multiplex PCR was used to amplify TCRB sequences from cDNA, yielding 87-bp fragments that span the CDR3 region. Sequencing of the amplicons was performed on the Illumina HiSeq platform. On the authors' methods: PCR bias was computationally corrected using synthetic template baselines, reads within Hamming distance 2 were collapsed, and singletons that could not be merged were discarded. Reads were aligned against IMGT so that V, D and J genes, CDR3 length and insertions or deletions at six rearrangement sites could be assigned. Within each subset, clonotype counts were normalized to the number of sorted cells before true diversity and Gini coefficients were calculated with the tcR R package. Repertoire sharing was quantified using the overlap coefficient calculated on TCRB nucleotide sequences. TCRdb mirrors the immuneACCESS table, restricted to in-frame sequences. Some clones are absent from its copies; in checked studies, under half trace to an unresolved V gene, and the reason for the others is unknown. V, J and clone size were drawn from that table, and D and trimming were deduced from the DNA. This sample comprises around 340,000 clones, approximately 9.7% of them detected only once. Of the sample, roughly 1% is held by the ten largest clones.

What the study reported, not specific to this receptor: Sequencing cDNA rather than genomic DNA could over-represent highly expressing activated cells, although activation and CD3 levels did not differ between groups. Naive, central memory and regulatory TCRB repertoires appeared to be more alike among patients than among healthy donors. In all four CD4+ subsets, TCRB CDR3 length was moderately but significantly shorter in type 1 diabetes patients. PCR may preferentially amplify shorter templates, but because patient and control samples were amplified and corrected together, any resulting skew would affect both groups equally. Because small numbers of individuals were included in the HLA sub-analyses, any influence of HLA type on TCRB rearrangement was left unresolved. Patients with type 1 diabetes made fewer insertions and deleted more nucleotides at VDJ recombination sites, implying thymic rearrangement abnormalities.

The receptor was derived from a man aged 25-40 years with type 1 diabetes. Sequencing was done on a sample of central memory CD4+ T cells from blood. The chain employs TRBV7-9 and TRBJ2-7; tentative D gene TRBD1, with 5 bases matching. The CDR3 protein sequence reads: CASSFWGGEQYF. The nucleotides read TGTGCCAGCAGCTTTTGGGGCGGCGAGCAGTACTTC.